The next 30 T cell receptor beta chains were all read from a single sample in a study of T cells after yellow fever vaccination. Each CDR3 protein gets one entry after TCRdb re-called the 5' RACE reads with MiXCR. The data show 100,000 to 150,000 distinct CDR3 sequences, with 12% to 15% seen just once and roughly 41% held by the top ten. This specimen was CD8+ T cells sorted from PBMCs, taken 5 days after the yellow fever booster vaccination. The origin of the receptors is a man aged 18 to 30 who received the YFV17D yellow fever vaccine.

This clonotype has just a few counts. The chain couples TRBV28 to TRBJ2-6; D unclear. The V end was cut by 3 bases, the J end by 0 bases, with 6 bases between. Germline V gene sequence: CDR1 MDHEN, CDR2 SYDVKM. This CDR3 has 15 amino acids. The DNA of the CDR3 is TGTGCCAGCAGTTTGACCATCTCTGGGGCCAACGTCCTGACTTTC. This gives the protein CASSLTISGANVLTF. The variable domain in full, with the rest retrieved from reference TRBV28 and TRBJ2-6, is DVKVTQSSRYLVKRTGEKVFLECVQDMDHENMFWYRQDPGLGLRLIYFSYDVKMKEKGDIPEGYSVSREKKERFSLILESASTNQTSMYLCASSLTISGANVLTFGAGSRLTVL.

The chain carries TRBV12-3 or TRBV12-4 and TRBJ2-4, with TRBD1 matching 10 bases. The CDR3 totals 19 residues. V dropped 4 bases and J dropped 0; count of bases not matched to a gene: 12. The CDR3 here is CASSSRDRGLTLAKNIQYF. The CDR3 nucleotides read TGTGCCAGCAGTTCCAGGGACAGGGGACTAACCTTAGCCAAAAACATTCAGTACTTC.

In this sample, this clonotype turned up a few times. The gene calls are TRBV10-3 and TRBJ2-1; 8 nucleotides agree with TRBD1. Per the germline V gene, CDR1 is ENHRY and CDR2 is SYGVKD. The CDR3 is 14 residues long. Trimming took 3 bases from V and 6 from J; bases not matched to a gene: 4. CDR3 DNA: TGTGCCATCAGTGACCCCGGGACAGGCAATGAGCAGTTCTTC. Its protein product is CAISDPGTGNEQFF.

The V and J genes are TRBV4-1 and TRBJ1-4, with 7 bases fitting TRBD1. Trimming took 0 bases from V and 8 from J; bases not matched to a gene: 6. This CDR3 region has 15 residues. Germline CDR1 is MGHRA and CDR2 is YSYEKL. CDR3 loop: CASSQDQGQREKLFF. The CDR3 DNA is TGCGCCAGCAGCCAAGATCAGGGACAGCGAGAAAAACTGTTTTTT.

V usage is TRBV7-7 and J usage is TRBJ2-2, with 7 bases that match TRBD2. The CDR3 spans 14 residues. The ends lost 5 bases at V and 5 bases at J; junction bases unmatched: 5. The V gene's germline CDR1 is SSHAT and CDR2 FNYEAQ (reference sequence). The CDR3 protein is CASSPGRGTGELFF. CDR3 in DNA: TGTGCCAGCAGCCCAGGGCGGGGGACCGGGGAGCTGTTTTTT.

This clonotype was counted only a few times. For the CDR3, the DNA is TGTGCCAGCAGTTCTACCCAATTTATCGGCTACGAGCAGTACTTC. Amino acids: CASSSTQFIGYEQYF. The chain employs TRBV5-5 and TRBJ2-7; no reliable D call. Trimming cost V 5 bases and J 3 bases, with 18 bases left between them. Germline-derived CDR1 and CDR2 are SGHKS and YYEKEE (reference sequence). CDR3 length equals 15 residues.

This clonotype was detected a few times. The chain links TRBV4-3 to TRBJ1-1; D gene ambiguous. V dropped 1 base and J dropped 0 bases, with 15 bases sitting between them. CDR3 length: 17 amino acids. Germline lookup yields CDR1 LGHNA and CDR2 YSLEER. The CDR3 coding sequence is TGCGCCAGCAGCCAAGGTCGATTACGGGGTTTGAACACTGAAGCTTTCTTT. It translates to CASSQGRLRGLNTEAFF.

Only a few counts were recorded for this clonotype. The chain combines TRBV5-4 with TRBJ2-7; D not certain. This CDR3 comprises 12 residues. Germline CDR1 reads SGHNT; CDR2 reads YYREEE (reference sequence). V was clipped by 4 bases and J by 7 bases, with 12 bases between them. The CDR3 DNA follows: TGTGCCAGCAGCCTCGGGCGCGAGGAGCAGTACTTC. Protein product: CASSLGREEQYF. Full variable domain (rest looked up from reference TRBV5-4 and TRBJ2-7): ETGVTQSPTHLIKTRGQQVTLRCSSQSGHNTVSWYQQALGQGPQFIFQYYREEENGRGNFPPRFSGLQFPNYSSELNVNALELDDSALYLCASSLGREEQYFGPGTRLTVT.

This clonotype was observed at least ten times. The chain links TRBV7-9 to TRBJ2-5; D tentatively reads TRBD1 or TRBD2 (5 bases each). Deletions cut 5 bases from V and 0 bases from J, with 16 bases between. The V gene's germline CDR1 is SEHNR and CDR2 FQNEAQ (reference sequence). There are 16 residues in the CDR3. The CDR3 here is CASSAAGTSYQETQYF. The CDR3 coding sequence is TGTGCCAGCAGCGCCGCCGGGACGTCATACCAAGAGACCCAGTACTTC.

This clonotype was counted between two and nine times. This sequence joins TRBV5-1 and TRBJ2-3; TRBD2 aligns across 8 bases. Trimming took 1 base from V and 4 from J; bases not matched to a gene: 8. Germline V gene lookup returns CDR1 SGHRS and CDR2 YFSETQ. The CDR3 runs 16 residues. The CDR3 sequence is CASSLSRGGPPDTQYF. The CDR3 DNA is TGCGCCAGCAGCTTGTCTCGGGGGGGGCCGCCAGATACGCAGTATTTT.

A few counts support this clonotype. V and J are TRBV5-1 and TRBJ2-3; D is possibly TRBD2 (6 bases). The CDR3 contains 15 residues. V was shortened by 2 bases and J by 2 bases, with 12 bases between the two germline ends. Germline V gene lookup returns CDR1 SGHRS and CDR2 YFSETQ. CDR3: CASSFVAGNTDTQYF. DNA for the CDR3: TGCGCCAGCAGCTTTGTGGCGGGGAACACAGATACGCAGTATTTT.

This clonotype was seen many times. V usage is TRBV5-6 and J usage is TRBJ2-3; D remains ambiguous. The length of the CDR3 is 14 residues. Germline values: CDR1 SGHDT, CDR2 YYEEEE. V gave up 2 bases and J gave up 1 base, with 8 bases separating them. CDR3 loop: CASSLVIRTDTQYF. The CDR3 nucleotides are TGTGCCAGCAGCTTAGTGATACGCACAGATACGCAGTATTTT.

This clonotype was counted a few times. V usage is TRBV27 and J usage is TRBJ1-6; D gene uncertain. Trimming took off 7 bases at V and 0 bases at J, with 10 bases between the two ends. The CDR3 loop spans 15 amino acids. CDR1 and CDR2 (germline): MNHEY, SMNVEV (reference sequence). The CDR3 bases are TGTGCCAGCACCCCCCGTAGCTCCTATAATTCACCCCTCCACTTT. It specifies CASTPRSSYNSPLHF.

The chain joins TRBV2 to TRBJ2-7; the match to TRBD1 covers 7 bases. V was pared by 3 bases and J by 10 bases, with 9 bases of the junction left unmatched. The CDR3 sequence is 13 residues long. CDR1 is SNHLY, CDR2 FYNNEI, per germline. The CDR3 DNA is TGTGCCAGCAGTGATAGACAGGGATCGGGCCAGTACGTC. Its translation is CASSDRQGSGQYV.

This clonotype was recorded a few times. The chain links TRBV29-1 to TRBJ2-3; 7 bases are a match to TRBD2. Germline V lookup: CDR1 SQVTM, CDR2 ANQGSEA. The V and J ends lost 4 bases and 3 bases, in that order; junction bases with no gene match: 1. This CDR3 contains 12 residues. This CDR3 reads CSVVRGTDTQYF. CDR3 bases: TGCAGCGTTGTGCGGGGGACAGATACGCAGTATTTT.

This clonotype was counted ten times or more. This chain uses TRBV7-7 with TRBJ2-2; D is perhaps TRBD2 (7 bases). The CDR3 has 17 amino acids. In germline, CDR1 is SSHAT, CDR2 FNYEAQ (reference sequence). The V end lost 0 bases, the J end lost 4 bases, and 15 bases lay between the germline ends. This chain's CDR3 is CASSLAPGGQSTGELFF. In DNA form, the CDR3 reads TGTGCCAGCAGCTTAGCCCCCGGGGGGCAGAGCACCGGGGAGCTGTTTTTT.

This clonotype was counted at least ten times. This chain uses TRBV7-9 with TRBJ1-2, with 7 positions matching TRBD1. This CDR3 spans 14 amino acids. CDR1 SEHNR and CDR2 FQNEAQ come from the germline V gene (reference sequence). The V gene end was trimmed by 7 bases and the J gene end by 4 bases; junction bases not matched to a gene: 9. Here the CDR3 reads CASTTPTGPYGYTF. As DNA, the CDR3 is TGTGCCAGCACCACCCCGACAGGGCCCTATGGCTACACCTTC.

The chain combines TRBV4-3 with TRBJ2-1; the match to TRBD1 covers 7 bases. This CDR3 region has 14 residues. The trim removed 6 bases at V and 2 bases at J, leaving 4 bases unmatched. Looked up from germline, CDR1 is LGHNA and CDR2 is YSLEER. This CDR3 is CASRLGTAYNEQFF. In nucleotides, the CDR3 is TGCGCCAGCAGGCTGGGGACAGCCTACAATGAGCAGTTCTTC.

V and J are TRBV7-9 and TRBJ1-1; no firm D call. Deletions cut 5 bases from V and 5 bases from J, with 18 bases between. Germline V lookup: CDR1 SEHNR, CDR2 FQNEAQ (reference sequence). The CDR3 consists of 15 residues. CDR3 amino acids: CASSPLKGVLTEAFF. The CDR3, as DNA: TGTGCCAGCAGCCCCCTGAAGGGCGTGTTGACTGAAGCTTTCTTT.

This chain joins TRBV5-4 and TRBJ2-3; TRBD2 might be the D (6 bases). V lost 4 bases to trimming and J lost 1 base, with 13 bases between them. The germline gives CDR1 SGHNT, CDR2 YYREEE (reference sequence). The CDR3 is made up of 15 amino acids. CDR3: CASSPGIAGTDTQYF. CDR3 in DNA: TGTGCCAGCAGCCCCGGGATAGCGGGCACAGATACGCAGTATTTT.

The sample holds many counts of this clonotype. The V call is TRBV7-9, the J call TRBJ2-7; no clear D. This CDR3 comprises 13 residues. V shed 0 bases and J shed 5 bases, with 8 bases lying between them. Germline CDR1 and CDR2: SEHNR and FQNEAQ (reference sequence). The DNA of the CDR3 is TGTGCCAGCAGCTTAGCGCTGGCCCACGAGCAGTACGTC. Its protein product is CASSLALAHEQYV.

This clonotype was recorded at least ten times. The rearrangement joins TRBV10-3 to TRBJ2-7; D is ambiguous. V was cut by 7 bases and J by 2 bases, with 9 bases left in between. Germline CDR1 reads ENHRY; CDR2 reads SYGVKD. This CDR3 contains 12 residues. The DNA of the CDR3 is TGTGCCATCACTAACGGGCCCTACGAGCAGTACTTC. Protein: CAITNGPYEQYF.

The V gene is TRBV7-9, the J gene TRBJ2-5; D not certain. V was clipped by 0 bases and J by 9 bases, with 5 bases between them. The CDR3 has 11 residues. CDR1 SEHNR and CDR2 FQNEAQ come from the germline V gene (reference sequence). The CDR3 is CASSLAGPQYF. The CDR3 DNA reads TGTGCCAGCAGCTTAGCGGGTCCCCAGTACTTC.

The V and J genes are TRBV27 and TRBJ2-2; the match to TRBD2 covers 7 bases. V was pared by 3 bases and J by 6 bases, with 13 bases of the junction left unmatched. CDR1 is MNHEY and CDR2 is SMNVEV in the germline V gene (reference sequence). The length of the CDR3 is 17 residues. The CDR3 is CASSFIGHGAGAGELFF. Here the CDR3 DNA reads TGTGCCAGCAGTTTTATCGGCCATGGGGCGGGGGCCGGGGAGCTGTTTTTT.

This clonotype has only a few counts. The chain joins TRBV6-2 or TRBV6-3 to TRBJ2-7; D is possibly TRBD2 (7 bases). Germline lookup yields CDR1 MNHEY and CDR2 SVGEGT. Trimming pared 4 bases from V and 2 bases from J, leaving 12 bases between. CDR3 length equals 14 residues. In nucleotides, the CDR3 is TGTGCCAGCAGTTTACGGGGGGCCGCCTACGAGCAGTACGTC. It codes for CASSLRGAAYEQYV.

This chain connects TRBV5-4 to TRBJ2-1; TRBD2 agrees at 11 bases. Looked up from germline, CDR1 is SGHNT and CDR2 is YYREEE (reference sequence). The CDR3 has 15 residues. J was trimmed by 8 bases and V by 3 bases; bases with no gene match: 7. CDR3 region: CASSWGTSGAYEQFF. The CDR3 DNA is TGTGCCAGCAGCTGGGGGACTAGCGGAGCGTATGAGCAGTTCTTC.

A few counts support this clonotype. This sequence joins TRBV5-4 and TRBJ1-1; D gene uncertain. V shed 5 bases and J shed 2 bases, with 10 bases lying between them. Germline loops: CDR1 SGHNT, CDR2 YYREEE (reference sequence). The CDR3 extends over 13 amino acids. This CDR3 reads CASRVSENTEAFF. CDR3 DNA: TGTGCCAGCAGGGTATCGGAAAACACTGAAGCTTTCTTT.

V gene TRBV7-3 combines with J gene TRBJ2-1; 8 bases are shared with TRBD1. Trimming at V came to 1 base and at J to 7 bases, leaving 9 bases not matched to a gene. The CDR3 totals 16 residues. The germline V gene encodes CDR1 SGHTA and CDR2 FQGTGA. CDR3 loop: CASSLKVRGLENEQFF. The CDR3 DNA sequence: TGTGCCAGCAGCTTAAAGGTCAGGGGGCTCGAGAATGAGCAGTTCTTC.

The CDR3 coding sequence is TGTGCCAGCAGTTTAACTCTCGGAGATACGCAGTATTTT. Translation gives CASSLTLGDTQYF. The chain links TRBV12-3 or TRBV12-4 to TRBJ2-3; no definite D call. The CDR3 extends over 13 amino acids. The V and J ends lost 2 bases and 5 bases respectively, with 8 bases between them.

The rearrangement joins TRBV7-9 to TRBJ2-7; D uncertain. V shed 8 bases and J shed 6 bases, with 20 bases lying between them. This CDR3 comprises 14 residues. Germline V gene sequence: CDR1 SEHNR, CDR2 FQNEAQ (reference sequence). For the CDR3, the DNA is TGTGCCAGCCGACCGGCAGGAAGGCCACTCGAGCAGTACTTC. Residues: CASRPAGRPLEQYF.